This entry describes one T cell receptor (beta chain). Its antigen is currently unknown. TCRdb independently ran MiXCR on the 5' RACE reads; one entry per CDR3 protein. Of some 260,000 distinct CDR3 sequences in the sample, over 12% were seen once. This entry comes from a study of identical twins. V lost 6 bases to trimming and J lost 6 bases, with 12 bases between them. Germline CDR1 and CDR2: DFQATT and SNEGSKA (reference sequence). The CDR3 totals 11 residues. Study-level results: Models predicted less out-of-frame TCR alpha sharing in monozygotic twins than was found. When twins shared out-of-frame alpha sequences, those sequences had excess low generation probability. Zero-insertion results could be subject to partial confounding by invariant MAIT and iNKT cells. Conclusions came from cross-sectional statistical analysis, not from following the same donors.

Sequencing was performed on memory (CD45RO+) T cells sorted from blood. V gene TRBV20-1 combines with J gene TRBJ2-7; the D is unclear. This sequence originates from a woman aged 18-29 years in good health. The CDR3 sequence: CSAKLLGEQYF. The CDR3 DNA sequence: TGCAGTGCCAAATTACTCGGCGAGCAGTACTTC.